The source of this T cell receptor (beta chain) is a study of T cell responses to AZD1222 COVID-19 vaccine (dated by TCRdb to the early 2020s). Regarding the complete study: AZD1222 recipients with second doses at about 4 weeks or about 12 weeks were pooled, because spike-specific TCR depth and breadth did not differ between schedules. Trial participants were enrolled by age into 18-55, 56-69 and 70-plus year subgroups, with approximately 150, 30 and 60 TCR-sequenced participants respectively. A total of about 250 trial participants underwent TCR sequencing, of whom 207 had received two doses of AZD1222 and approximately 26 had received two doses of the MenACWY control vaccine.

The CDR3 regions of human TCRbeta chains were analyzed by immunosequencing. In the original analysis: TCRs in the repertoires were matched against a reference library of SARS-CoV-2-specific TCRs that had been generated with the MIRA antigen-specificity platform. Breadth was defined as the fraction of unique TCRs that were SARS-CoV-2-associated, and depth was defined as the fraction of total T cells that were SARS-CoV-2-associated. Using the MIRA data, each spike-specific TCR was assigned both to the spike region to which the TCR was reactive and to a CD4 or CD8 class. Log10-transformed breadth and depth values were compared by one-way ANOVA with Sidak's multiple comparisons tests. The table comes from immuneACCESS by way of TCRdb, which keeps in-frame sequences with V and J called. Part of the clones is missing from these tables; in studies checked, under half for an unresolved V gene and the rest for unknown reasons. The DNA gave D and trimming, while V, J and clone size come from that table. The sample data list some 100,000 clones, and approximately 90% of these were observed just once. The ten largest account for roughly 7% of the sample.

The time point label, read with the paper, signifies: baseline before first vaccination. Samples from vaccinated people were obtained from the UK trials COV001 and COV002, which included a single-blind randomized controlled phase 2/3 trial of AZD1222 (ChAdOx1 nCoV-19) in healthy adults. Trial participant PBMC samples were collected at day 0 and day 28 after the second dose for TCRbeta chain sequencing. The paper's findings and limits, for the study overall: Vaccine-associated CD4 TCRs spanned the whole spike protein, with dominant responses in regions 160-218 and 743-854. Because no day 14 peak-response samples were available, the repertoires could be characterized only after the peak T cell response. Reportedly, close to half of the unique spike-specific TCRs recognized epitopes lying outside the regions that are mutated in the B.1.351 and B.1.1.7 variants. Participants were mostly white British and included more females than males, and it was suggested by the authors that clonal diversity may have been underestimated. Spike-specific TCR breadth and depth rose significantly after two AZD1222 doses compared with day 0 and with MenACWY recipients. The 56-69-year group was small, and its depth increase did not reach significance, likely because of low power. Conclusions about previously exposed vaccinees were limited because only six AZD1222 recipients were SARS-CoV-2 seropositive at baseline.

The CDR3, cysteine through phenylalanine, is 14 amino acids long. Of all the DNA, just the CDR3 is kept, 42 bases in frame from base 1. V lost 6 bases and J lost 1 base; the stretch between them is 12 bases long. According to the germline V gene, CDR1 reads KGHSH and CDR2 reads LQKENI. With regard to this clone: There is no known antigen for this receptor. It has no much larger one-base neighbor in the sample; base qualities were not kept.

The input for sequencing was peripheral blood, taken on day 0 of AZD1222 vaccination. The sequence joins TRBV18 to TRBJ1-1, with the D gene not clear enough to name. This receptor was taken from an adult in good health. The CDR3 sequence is CASSPAGGNTEAFF. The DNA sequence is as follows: TGTGCCAGCTCCCCCGCCGGAGGGAACACTGAAGCTTTCTTT.